This T cell receptor beta chain appears in the sequencing data of a study of T cells in Graves' hyperthyroidism and ophthalmopathy. In the study overall: Peripheral blood was secured at the point of initial diagnosis, before any treatment.

An absence of ophthalmopathy progression within 18 months meant stable Graves' hyperthyroidism. This clonotype came up a few times. RNA transcripts yielded amplified TCR beta CDR3 regions. First-round RT-PCR with HTBI primers amplified the TCR CDR3 region. TCRdb itself ran the multiplex PCR reads through MiXCR, one entry per CDR3 protein. This table holds about 700,000 distinct CDR3 sequences, approximately 14% found once. The V gene end was trimmed by 8 bases and the J gene end by 9 bases; junction bases not matched to a gene: 24. The CDR3 runs 18 residues. Germline V gives CDR1 MNHEY, CDR2 SMNVEV (reference sequence).

This chain links TRBV27 with TRBJ2-3, with 9 bases matching TRBD2. This clonotype was sampled from a woman in her late teens or twenties with Graves' hyperthyroidism. Sequencing was done on a sample of blood. CDR3 residues: CASGGLAGPRERGETQYF. The CDR3 nucleotides are TGTGCCAGCGGGGGGCTAGCGGGGCCCCGGGAGAGGGGGGAGACGCAGTATTTT.